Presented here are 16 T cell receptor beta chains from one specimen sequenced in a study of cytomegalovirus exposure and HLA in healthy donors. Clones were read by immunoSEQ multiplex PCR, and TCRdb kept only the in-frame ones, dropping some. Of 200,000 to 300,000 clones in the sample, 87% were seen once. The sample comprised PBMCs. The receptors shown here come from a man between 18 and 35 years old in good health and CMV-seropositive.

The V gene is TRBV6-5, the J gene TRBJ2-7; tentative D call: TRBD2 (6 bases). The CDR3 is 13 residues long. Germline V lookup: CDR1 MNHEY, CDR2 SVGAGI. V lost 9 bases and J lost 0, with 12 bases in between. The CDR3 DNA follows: TGTGCCAGTCGGGCGGGACCCTCCTACGAGCAGTACTTC. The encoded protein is CASRAGPSYEQYF.

CDR3 sequence reads: CASSQDGVSGANVLTF. For the CDR3, the DNA is TGTGCCAGCAGCCAAGATGGGGTCTCAGGGGCCAACGTCCTGACTTTC. This chain links TRBV14 with TRBJ2-6, with D unclear. The CDR3 is 16 amino acids. Germline V gene sequence: CDR1 SGHDN, CDR2 FVKESK. Trimming left V 0 bases short and J 4 bases short, with 10 bases between.

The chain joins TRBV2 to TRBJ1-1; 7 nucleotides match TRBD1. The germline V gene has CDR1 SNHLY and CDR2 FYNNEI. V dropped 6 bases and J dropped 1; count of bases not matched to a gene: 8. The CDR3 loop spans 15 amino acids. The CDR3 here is CASRQTQGGNTEAFF. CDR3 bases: TGTGCCAGCAGGCAAACGCAGGGGGGGAACACTGAAGCTTTCTTT.

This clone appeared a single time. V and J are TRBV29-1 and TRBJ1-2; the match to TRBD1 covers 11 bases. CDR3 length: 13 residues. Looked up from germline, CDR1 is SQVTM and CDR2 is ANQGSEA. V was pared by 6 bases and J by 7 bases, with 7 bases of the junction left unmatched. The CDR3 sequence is CSVGGQGGSGYTF. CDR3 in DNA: TGCAGCGTCGGGGGACAGGGGGGGAGTGGCTACACCTTC. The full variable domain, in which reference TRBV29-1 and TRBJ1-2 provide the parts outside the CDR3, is SAVISQKPSRDICQRGTSLTIQCQVDSQVTMMFWYRQQPGQSLTLIATANQGSEATYESGFVIDKFPISRPNLTFSTLTVSNMSPEDSSIYLCSVGGQGGSGYTFGSGTRLTVV.

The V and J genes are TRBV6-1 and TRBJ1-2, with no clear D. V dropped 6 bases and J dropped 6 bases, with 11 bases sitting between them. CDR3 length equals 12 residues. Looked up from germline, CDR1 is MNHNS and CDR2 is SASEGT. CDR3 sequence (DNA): TGTGCCAGCAGCGTACATAGTGATGGCTACACCTTC. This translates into CASSVHSDGYTF.

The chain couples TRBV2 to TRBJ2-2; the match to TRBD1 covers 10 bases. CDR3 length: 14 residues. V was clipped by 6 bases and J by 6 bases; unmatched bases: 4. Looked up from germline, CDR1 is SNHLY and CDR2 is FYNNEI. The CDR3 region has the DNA TGTGCCAGCAGCGACAGGGGGCGCGCCGGGGAGCTGTTTTTT. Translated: CASSDRGRAGELFF.

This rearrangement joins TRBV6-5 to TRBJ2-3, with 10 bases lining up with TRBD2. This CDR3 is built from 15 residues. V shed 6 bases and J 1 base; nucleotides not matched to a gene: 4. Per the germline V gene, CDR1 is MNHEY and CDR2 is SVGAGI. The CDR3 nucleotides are TGTGCCAGCAGATTGACTAGCGGGCGCACAGATACGCAGTATTTT. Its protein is CASRLTSGRTDTQYF.

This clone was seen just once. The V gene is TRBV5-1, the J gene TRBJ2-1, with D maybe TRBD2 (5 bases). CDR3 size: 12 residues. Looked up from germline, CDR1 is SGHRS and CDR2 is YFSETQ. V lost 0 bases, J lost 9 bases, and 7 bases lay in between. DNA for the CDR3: TGCGCCAGCAGCTTGGCGCGGGTTGAGCAGTTCTTC. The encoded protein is CASSLARVEQFF.

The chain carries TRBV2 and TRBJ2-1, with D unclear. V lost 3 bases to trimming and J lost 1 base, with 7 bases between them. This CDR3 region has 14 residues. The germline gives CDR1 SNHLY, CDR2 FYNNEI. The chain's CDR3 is CASSDYGSYNEQFF. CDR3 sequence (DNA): TGTGCCAGCAGTGACTATGGGTCCTACAATGAGCAGTTCTTC.

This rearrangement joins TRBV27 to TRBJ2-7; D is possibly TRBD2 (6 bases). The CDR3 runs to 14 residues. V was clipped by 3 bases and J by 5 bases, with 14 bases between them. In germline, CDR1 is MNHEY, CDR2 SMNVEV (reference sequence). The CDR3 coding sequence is TGTGCCAGCAGTTTTTCCTCTAGCGCCCACGAGCAGTACTTC. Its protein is CASSFSSSAHEQYF.

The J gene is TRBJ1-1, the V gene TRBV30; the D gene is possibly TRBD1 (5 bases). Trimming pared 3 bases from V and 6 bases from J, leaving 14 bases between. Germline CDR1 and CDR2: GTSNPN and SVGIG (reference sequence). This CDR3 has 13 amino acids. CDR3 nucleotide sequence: TGTGCCTGGAGCGGGGGGGTCTGGCCTGAAGCTTTCTTT. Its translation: CAWSGGVWPEAFF.

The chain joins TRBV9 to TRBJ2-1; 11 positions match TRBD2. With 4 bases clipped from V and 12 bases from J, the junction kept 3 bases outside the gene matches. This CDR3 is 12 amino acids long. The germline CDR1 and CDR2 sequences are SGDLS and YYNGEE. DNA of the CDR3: TGTGCCAGCAGCCAGACTAGCGGGATGCAGTTCTTC. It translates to CASSQTSGMQFF.

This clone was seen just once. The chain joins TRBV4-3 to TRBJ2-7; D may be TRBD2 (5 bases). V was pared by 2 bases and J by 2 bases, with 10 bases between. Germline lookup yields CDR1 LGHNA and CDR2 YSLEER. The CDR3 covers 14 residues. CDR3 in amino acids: CASSQSSGPYEQYF. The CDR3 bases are TGCGCCAGCAGCCAATCCAGCGGCCCCTACGAGCAGTACTTC.

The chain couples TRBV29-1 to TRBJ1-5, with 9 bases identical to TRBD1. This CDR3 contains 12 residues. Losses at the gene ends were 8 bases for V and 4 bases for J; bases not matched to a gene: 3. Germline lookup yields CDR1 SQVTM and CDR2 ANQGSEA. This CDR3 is CSIGQGNQPQHF. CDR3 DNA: TGCAGCATAGGACAGGGGAATCAGCCCCAGCATTTT.

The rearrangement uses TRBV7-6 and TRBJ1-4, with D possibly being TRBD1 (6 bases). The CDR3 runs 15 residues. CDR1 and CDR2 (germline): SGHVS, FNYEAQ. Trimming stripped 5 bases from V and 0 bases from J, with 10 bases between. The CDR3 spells CASSGGTTTNEKLFF. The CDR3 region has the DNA TGTGCCAGCAGCGGAGGGACAACAACTAATGAAAAACTGTTTTTT.

The CDR3 nucleotides read TGTGCCATCAAACAGGGCTCTCCTAACTATGGCTACACCTTC. Protein sequence: CAIKQGSPNYGYTF. This chain uses TRBV10-3 with TRBJ1-2; perhaps TRBD1 as D (6 bases). Germline V gives CDR1 ENHRY, CDR2 SYGVKD. The V gene lost 7 bases and the J gene lost 0 bases, with 12 bases spanning the gap. The CDR3 runs to 14 residues.